The T cell receptor beta chain described here comes from a study of blood T cells in healthy people across ages. Germline loops: CDR1 DFQATT, CDR2 SNEGSKA (reference sequence). The CDR3 is 14 amino acids. Trimming removed 6 bases from V and 6 bases from J, with 21 bases in between. Combining a sample-barcoded 5' primer with a J-beta primer mix, a second PCR ran for about 7 to 12 cycles. TCRdb re-derived calls from the 5' RACE reads in MiXCR, one entry per CDR3 protein. In the table there are about 730,000 distinct CDR3 sequences, approximately 39% of which are singletons. This chain links TRBV20-1 with TRBJ2-7; D not certain. This receptor was identified in a woman in her sixties or seventies in good health. Source material: blood. The CDR3 protein is CSAHPQHSPSEQYF. The CDR3 DNA sequence: TGCAGTGCCCACCCACAGCACTCTCCCTCCGAGCAGTACTTC.